Given below is one T cell receptor (beta chain) in context. Its specificity is unknown. This CDR3 is also generated by other DNA sequences in the sample. Unmatched junction bases numbered 2, after V lost 4 bases and J lost 1 base. In germline, CDR1 is SNHLY, CDR2 FYNNEI. The CDR3 runs 14 residues. These data originate in a study of PD-1 blockade in mismatch repair-deficient tumors. Points from the study as a whole: Rapid post-treatment expansion, then contraction, generally preceding radiologic response, marked tumor-resident clones.

Three pembrolizumab responders had their TCRs sequenced. Clones were read by immunoSEQ multiplex PCR, and TCRdb kept only the in-frame ones, dropping some. The profile shows some 120,000 clones, 88% of them singletons. The receptor was derived from an adult with mismatch repair-deficient cancer. The chain has TRBV2 and TRBJ2-3, with 7 bases identical to TRBD2. The sample was peripheral blood, taken approximately 70 weeks after starting pembrolizumab. The CDR3 nucleotides are TGTGCCAGCAGTGCGGGAGGCGGCACAGATACGCAGTATTTT. Its translation is CASSAGGGTDTQYF.